This section outlines one T cell receptor beta chain sequence together with its context. Its antigen remains unknown. The source of the sample is a study of shared clonotypes between healthy human individuals. Study-wide results and caveats: The generation probabilities recorded for non-shared clonotypes fell below those of clonotypes shared by all four donors. With several donors compared, about 5.2% of naive CD4 clonotypes were shared.

Adults of Caucasian background living in Nashville, Tennessee made up all donors. In the authors' workflow: ImmunoSEQ yielded junction-only sequences lacking quality scores, so filtering differed. Measured with immunoSEQ multiplex PCR; TCRdb has only the in-frame clones, and not every one. V and J calls and clone size are those listed in that table; D and trimming were worked out from the DNA. Altogether 2.3 million or so clones are present, approximately 95% being singletons, with the ten largest covering 0.35% to 0.5%. The length of the CDR3 is 15 residues. Germline trimming cut 3 bases from V and 6 bases from J; bases unmatched to any gene: 5. The V gene's germline CDR1 is SGHNT and CDR2 YYREEE (reference sequence).

Sequencing used naive CD4+ T cells from PBMCs. Specified subset: CD45RA+ positively selected. This clonotype was obtained from a man between 18 and 29 years old in good health. Some clones in this sample may be carry-over from other donors' samples. V and J are TRBV5-4 and TRBJ2-1, with TRBD2 matching 11 bases. CDR3 in amino acids: CASSSGTSGLNEQFF. Written as DNA, the CDR3 is TGTGCCAGCAGCTCCGGGACTAGCGGACTCAATGAGCAGTTCTTC.